These 28 T cell receptor beta chains originate from one sample sequenced in a study of cytomegalovirus exposure and HLA in healthy donors. PCR involved 60 Vbeta and 13 Jbeta primers. Here immunoSEQ multiplex PCR was the method, and the copy in TCRdb shows in-frame clones only, minus some. The table lists some 150,000 clones, roughly 76% of them singletons, with roughly 4.4% in the top ten. The sequenced sample consisted of PBMCs. These receptors originate from a woman in her late teens or twenties in good health and CMV-seropositive.

This rearrangement joins TRBV15 to TRBJ1-2; 7 bases align to TRBD1. Trimming at V came to 8 bases and at J to 0 bases, leaving 3 bases not matched to a gene. CDR1 and CDR2 from the germline V gene are LNHNV and YYDKDF (reference sequence). The CDR3 totals 13 residues. Written as DNA, the CDR3 is TGTGCCACCCAGGGGGGAGCTAACTATGGCTACACCTTC. Residues: CATQGGANYGYTF.

This chain joins TRBV7-9 and TRBJ2-5; 8 nucleotides agree with TRBD2. Germline V lookup: CDR1 SEHNR, CDR2 FQNEAQ (reference sequence). The CDR3 covers 17 residues. V lost 5 bases to trimming and J lost 5 bases; unmatched junction nucleotides: 16. This CDR3 is CASSQGRGGTNRETQYF. CDR3 coding DNA: TGTGCCAGCAGCCAAGGACGGGGGGGCACGAATAGGGAGACCCAGTACTTC.

The rearrangement uses TRBV28 and TRBJ1-2, with 8 bases lining up with TRBD1. V lost 2 bases and J lost 8; bases outside the gene matches: 7. In germline, CDR1 is MDHEN, CDR2 SYDVKM. The CDR3 is 14 amino acids. CDR3 amino acids: CASSLEQGVRGYTF. In nucleotides, the CDR3 is TGTGCCAGCAGTTTAGAACAGGGGGTTCGGGGCTACACCTTC.

This sequence joins TRBV28 and TRBJ2-7; possibly TRBD2 for D (5 bases). CDR1 is MDHEN, CDR2 SYDVKM, per germline. V lost 10 bases and J lost 0, with 19 bases in between. The CDR3 is 15 amino acids. The CDR3 DNA reads TGTGCCACGCAACGTTCGCTGGGGAGCTCCTACGAGCAGTACTTC. Translating it yields CATQRSLGSSYEQYF.

As for this clone: At the DNA level, this CDR3 is encoded by other sequences in the same sample as well. V usage is TRBV5-1 and J usage is TRBJ2-3; TRBD2 matches 9 bases. Germline assignment: CDR1 SGHRS and CDR2 YFSETQ. Trimming cost V 1 base and J 4 bases; bases outside gene matches: 10. The CDR3 has 17 residues. This CDR3 is CASSLRLAGVHSDTQYF. CDR3 nucleotides: TGCGCCAGCAGCTTGAGGTTAGCGGGGGTCCACTCAGATACGCAGTATTTT.

The V gene is TRBV7-6, the J gene TRBJ2-5, with D perhaps matching TRBD1 (6 bases). CDR1 SGHVS and CDR2 FNYEAQ come from the germline V gene. This CDR3 is built from 14 residues. Trimming pared 5 bases from V and 0 bases from J, leaving 10 bases between. This CDR3 reads CASSPTGYQETQYF. For the CDR3, the DNA is TGTGCCAGCAGCCCCACAGGGTACCAAGAGACCCAGTACTTC.

The chain combines TRBV7-3 with TRBJ2-3, with TRBD1 matching 7 bases. The germline gives CDR1 SGHTA, CDR2 FQGTGA. This CDR3 is 14 amino acids long. Germline trimming cut 5 bases from V and 8 bases from J; bases unmatched to any gene: 10. In DNA, the CDR3 is TGTGCCAGCAGCCCGACAGGGCCGGGTGGTACGCAGTATTTT. Translating gives CASSPTGPGGTQYF.

V usage is TRBV6-1 and J usage is TRBJ2-5; 8 nucleotides line up with TRBD2. CDR3 length: 15 amino acids. CDR1 and CDR2 (germline): MNHNS, SASEGT. With V trimmed by 1 base and J by 5 bases, 6 bases remained unmatched. The CDR3 DNA reads as TGTGCCAGCAGTGAAGGGACGGGGGGGCCGGAGACCCAGTACTTC. This codes for CASSEGTGGPETQYF.

The chain links TRBV5-1 to TRBJ2-5; D uncertain. Germline V lookup: CDR1 SGHRS, CDR2 YFSETQ. The CDR3 is 12 amino acids. Trimming shortened V by 2 bases and J by 5 bases, and 7 bases separated the two germline ends. In DNA, the CDR3 is TGCGCCAGCAGCTTACTCAGGGAGACCCAGTACTTC. Translated, it gives CASSLLRETQYF.

The chain combines TRBV5-5 with TRBJ1-1, with D maybe TRBD1 (5 bases). This CDR3 region has 17 residues. The germline V gene has CDR1 SGHKS and CDR2 YYEKEE (reference sequence). Trimming removed 0 bases at V and 1 base at J, with 16 bases between. The CDR3 here is CASSLAGNNGPNTEAFF. CDR3 bases: TGTGCCAGCAGCTTGGCAGGGAATAACGGCCCGAACACTGAAGCTTTCTTT.

The chain combines TRBV11-1 with TRBJ2-2; D is perhaps TRBD2 (6 bases). CDR1 is SGHAT, CDR2 FQDESV, per germline (reference sequence). CDR3 size: 15 residues. Between the trimmed V and J ends, which lost 4 bases and 5 bases, there was a span of 14 bases. Written as DNA, the CDR3 is TGTGCCAGCAGCTACCGGGGGTTGAGGACCGGGGAGCTGTTTTTT. Protein: CASSYRGLRTGELFF.

CDR3 protein: CSPDRAYTNTGELFF. CDR3 in DNA: TGTTCCCCTGACAGGGCATATACGAACACCGGGGAGCTGTTTTTT. The chain carries TRBV6-1 and TRBJ2-2, with TRBD1 identical over 7 bases. The CDR3 loop spans 15 amino acids. The germline CDR1 and CDR2 sequences are MNHNS and SASEGT.

The chain joins TRBV5-4 to TRBJ1-1; 7 bases match TRBD1. V dropped 7 bases and J dropped 8; count of bases not matched to a gene: 14. The CDR3 extends over 14 amino acids. Per germline, CDR1 SGHNT and CDR2 YYREEE (reference sequence). The CDR3 here is CASGPRQGNAEAFF. CDR3 coding DNA: TGTGCCAGCGGCCCTAGACAGGGAAACGCAGAAGCTTTCTTT.

This clone was seen a single time. The genes are TRBV10-3 and TRBJ2-5; a weak D match, TRBD1 (6 bases). The CDR3 loop spans 14 amino acids. Germline CDR1 and CDR2: ENHRY and SYGVKD. V dropped 4 bases and J dropped 5 bases, with 14 bases sitting between them. The CDR3 DNA sequence: TGTGCCATCAGTGGACGGGACACCTTGGAGACCCAGTACTTC. This encodes CAISGRDTLETQYF.

The chain uses TRBV4-2 and TRBJ2-2; D gene ambiguous. Germline CDR1 reads LGHNA; CDR2 reads YNFKEQ. The V gene lost 2 bases and the J gene lost 8 bases, with 9 bases spanning the gap. The CDR3 sequence is 13 residues long. The DNA for the CDR3 is TGTGCCAGCAGCCAACTCCCCGTGGGGGAGCTGTTTTTT. This gives the protein CASSQLPVGELFF.

The chain combines TRBV7-6 with TRBJ1-5; no clear D gene. The V end was cut by 1 base, the J end by 4 bases, with 11 bases between. Germline CDR1 is SGHVS and CDR2 is FNYEAQ. CDR3 length: 15 residues. The DNA for the CDR3 is TGTGCCAGCAGCTTAGGGGCGACCGGAAATCAGCCCCAGCATTTT. This gives the protein CASSLGATGNQPQHF. The full variable domain, with the rest looked up from reference TRBV7-6 and TRBJ1-5, is GAGVSQSPRYKVTKRGQDVALRCDPISGHVSLYWYRQALGQGPEFLTYFNYEAQQDKSGLPNDRFSAERPEGSISTLTIQRTEQRDSAMYRCASSLGATGNQPQHFGDGTRLSIL.

This sequence joins TRBV14 and TRBJ2-6; unclear D gene. The CDR3 is 17 residues long. Germline V CDR1 and CDR2: SGHDN, FVKESK. V shed 2 bases and J shed 0 bases, with 11 bases lying between them. The CDR3 bases are TGTGCCAGCAGCCAATTCCGCGGCAACTCTGGGGCCAACGTCCTGACTTTC. It specifies CASSQFRGNSGANVLTF.

The chain links TRBV7-2 to TRBJ1-1; D not certain. Trimming removed 1 base from V and 4 bases from J, with 10 bases in between. Per the germline V gene, CDR1 is SGHTA and CDR2 is FQGNSA. The length of the CDR3 is 14 residues. The CDR3 DNA is TGTGCCAGCAGCTTAGACCGGGTTGGCACTGAAGCTTTCTTT. Translation gives CASSLDRVGTEAFF.

In this sample, this clone turned up once. The chain couples TRBV19 to TRBJ2-3, with D unresolved. Germline V gene data show CDR1 as LNHDA and CDR2 as SQIVND (reference sequence). Deletions cut 4 bases from V and 6 bases from J, with 5 bases between. The length of the CDR3 is 11 residues. The CDR3 loop reads CASSNRDTQYF. DNA for the CDR3: TGTGCCAGTAGTAATCGGGATACGCAGTATTTT.

The V and J genes are TRBV5-1 and TRBJ2-7; TRBD1 aligns across 9 bases. Per the germline V gene, CDR1 is SGHRS and CDR2 is YFSETQ. CDR3 length: 14 amino acids. With 4 bases clipped from V and 5 bases from J, the junction kept 7 bases outside the gene matches. The CDR3 nucleotides read TGCGCCAGCAGCCGATGGGACAGGGTTAACGAGCAGTACTTC. Its protein product is CASSRWDRVNEQYF.

This chain connects TRBV5-1 to TRBJ1-1, with D hard to call. The germline V gene encodes CDR1 SGHRS and CDR2 YFSETQ. V lost 0 bases and J lost 1, with 7 bases in between. The CDR3 contains 14 residues. The CDR3 loop reads CASSLVAANTEAFF. CDR3 sequence (DNA): TGCGCCAGCAGCTTGGTCGCGGCGAACACTGAAGCTTTCTTT. Looking up the rest from reference TRBV5-1 and TRBJ1-1 gives the full variable domain: KAGVTQTPRYLIKTRGQQVTLSCSPISGHRSVSWYQQTPGQGLQFLFEYFSETQRNKGNFPGRFSGRQFSNSRSEMNVSTLELGDSALYLCASSLVAANTEAFFGQGTRLTVV.

The chain has TRBV7-9 and TRBJ2-1, with D unclear. With 2 bases removed from V and 0 bases from J, the gap between germline ends came to 14 bases. This CDR3 is built from 17 residues. Germline V CDR1 and CDR2: SEHNR, FQNEAQ (reference sequence). As DNA, the CDR3 is TGTGCCAGCAGCTTATCATCAGGCCCGAGCTCCTACAATGAGCAGTTCTTC. This encodes CASSLSSGPSSYNEQFF.

The chain carries TRBV28 and TRBJ1-2; a possible D gene is TRBD1 (6 bases). The CDR3 has 14 residues. The germline gives CDR1 MDHEN, CDR2 SYDVKM. Trimming took 6 bases from V and 4 from J, leaving 15 bases between them. CDR3 nucleotides: TGTGCCAGCAGGATACAGGGATCCCCCTATGGCTACACCTTC. Encoded protein: CASRIQGSPYGYTF.

This chain joins TRBV5-6 and TRBJ2-3; no firm D call. Trimming left V 4 bases short and J 6 bases short, with 9 bases between. The length of the CDR3 is 12 residues. Germline assignment: CDR1 SGHDT and CDR2 YYEEEE. CDR3 sequence (DNA): TGTGCCAGCAGCCCCGGTACGGATACGCAGTATTTT. Amino acids: CASSPGTDTQYF. The full variable domain, in which reference TRBV5-6 and TRBJ2-3 provide the parts outside the CDR3, is DAGVTQSPTHLIKTRGQQVTLRCSPKSGHDTVSWYQQALGQGPQFIFQYYEEEERQRGNFPDRFSGHQFPNYSSELNVNALLLGDSALYLCASSPGTDTQYFGPGTRLTVL.

The rearrangement uses TRBV2 and TRBJ2-5, with 8 nucleotides matching TRBD2. From germline, CDR1 is SNHLY and CDR2 FYNNEI. J was trimmed by 1 base and V by 8 bases; bases with no gene match: 9. The CDR3 runs to 15 residues. CDR3 sequence reads: CASGPRGVFQETQYF. CDR3 sequence (DNA): TGTGCCAGCGGCCCGCGGGGGGTCTTCCAAGAGACCCAGTACTTC.

V usage is TRBV6-5 and J usage is TRBJ1-4; D unresolved. Between the trimmed V and J ends, which lost 0 bases and 7 bases, there was a span of 3 bases. Germline V gene data show CDR1 as MNHEY and CDR2 as SVGAGI. The CDR3 is made up of 12 amino acids. Here the CDR3 DNA reads TGTGCCAGCAGTTACTCCGGTGAAAAACTGTTTTTT. It yields the protein CASSYSGEKLFF.

The rearrangement joins TRBV7-9 to TRBJ2-1; 9 bases line up with TRBD2. V shed 6 bases and J 5 bases; nucleotides not matched to a gene: 8. There are 15 residues in the CDR3. Germline assignment: CDR1 SEHNR and CDR2 FQNEAQ (reference sequence). CDR3 coding DNA: TGTGCCAGCAGTGCCGCGGCTAGCGGGGACAATGAGCAGTTCTTC. Protein: CASSAAASGDNEQFF.

This clone has a single count. The chain is built from TRBV19 and TRBJ1-5; 9 nucleotides align to TRBD1. The CDR3 loop spans 17 amino acids. The germline CDR1 and CDR2 sequences are LNHDA and SQIVND (reference sequence). The V segment lost 3 bases and the J segment 6 bases; nucleotides outside the gene matches: 12. The CDR3: CASSMALRTGDSQPQHF. CDR3 coding DNA: TGTGCCAGTAGTATGGCCCTCAGGACAGGGGACAGTCAGCCCCAGCATTTT.